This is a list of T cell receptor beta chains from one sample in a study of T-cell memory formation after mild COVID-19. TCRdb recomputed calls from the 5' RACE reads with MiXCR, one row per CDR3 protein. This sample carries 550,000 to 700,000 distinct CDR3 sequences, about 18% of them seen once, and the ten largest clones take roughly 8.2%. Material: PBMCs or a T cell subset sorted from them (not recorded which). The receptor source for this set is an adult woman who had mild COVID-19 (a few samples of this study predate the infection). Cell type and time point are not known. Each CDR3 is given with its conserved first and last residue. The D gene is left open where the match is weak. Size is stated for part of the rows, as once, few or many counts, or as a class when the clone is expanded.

CDR3 DNA: TGCGCCAGCAGCCAAGATTGGGGGAGGGTCGCGAACACCATATATTTT; CDR3 protein: CASSQDWGRVANTIYF; J gene: TRBJ1-3; D gene: NA; clone size: few; V gene: TRBV4-1
CDR3 DNA: TGTGCCAGCAGCTTGCGGGAGCTTCTCGATGAGCAGTTCTTC; CDR3 protein: CASSLRELLDEQFF; J gene: TRBJ2-1; D gene: TRBD2; clone size: many; V gene: TRBV7-6
CDR3 DNA: TGTGCCAGCAGCCAAGATGTATCGGCAGACACTGAAGCTTTCTTT; CDR3 protein: CASSQDVSADTEAFF; J gene: TRBJ1-1; D gene: NA; clone size: few; V gene: TRBV4-2
CDR3 DNA: TGTGCCAGCAGCTCGGGCGGGCGAGTGGGAGATACGCAGTATTTT; CDR3 protein: CASSSGGRVGDTQYF; J gene: TRBJ2-3; D gene: NA; clone size: NA; V gene: TRBV5-6
CDR3 DNA: TGTGCCAGCAGCTTGACAGGGCTTAACTATGGCTACACCTTC; CDR3 protein: CASSLTGLNYGYTF; J gene: TRBJ1-2; D gene: NA; clone size: NA; V gene: TRBV5-5
CDR3 DNA: TGTGCCAGCAGTCCTAGCGGGAGGCACAATGAGCAGTTCTTC; CDR3 protein: CASSPSGRHNEQFF; J gene: TRBJ2-1; D gene: TRBD2; clone size: NA; V gene: TRBV6-6
CDR3 DNA: TGTGCCAGCAGCATGGGGAGCGCCGCCTCCTACAATGAGCAGTTCTTC; CDR3 protein: CASSMGSAASYNEQFF; J gene: TRBJ2-1; D gene: NA; clone size: few; V gene: TRBV5-6
CDR3 DNA: TGTGCCAGCAGCCAAGGCTTTAGGAGGTCCCATAACACCGGGGAGCTGTTTTTT; CDR3 protein: CASSQGFRRSHNTGELFF; J gene: TRBJ2-2; D gene: NA; clone size: NA; V gene: TRBV3-1
CDR3 DNA: TGTGCCAGCAGCCCTACTAGCGGGGGCACAGATACGCAGTATTTT; CDR3 protein: CASSPTSGGTDTQYF; J gene: TRBJ2-3; D gene: TRBD2; clone size: many; V gene: TRBV4-1
CDR3 DNA: TGTGCCAGCAGTCTCCGGGACAGGGGGAGCAATCAGCCCCAGCATTTT; CDR3 protein: CASSLRDRGSNQPQHF; J gene: TRBJ1-5; D gene: TRBD1; clone size: NA; V gene: TRBV12-3/TRBV12-4
CDR3 DNA: TGTGCCAGCAGCCCCCGAGGGTTAGGCTTGGATGAGCAGTTCTTC; CDR3 protein: CASSPRGLGLDEQFF; J gene: TRBJ2-1; D gene: NA; clone size: few; V gene: TRBV7-9
CDR3 DNA: TGTGCCAGCTACCACTGGACAGGGCTCATCCAAGAGACCCAGTACTTC; CDR3 protein: CASYHWTGLIQETQYF; J gene: TRBJ2-5; D gene: TRBD1; clone size: few; V gene: TRBV6-1
CDR3 DNA: TGTGCCACGGAGGCAAGACAGGGGAGAAGTGAGCAGTTCTTC; CDR3 protein: CATEARQGRSEQFF; J gene: TRBJ2-1; D gene: TRBD1; clone size: NA; V gene: TRBV15
CDR3 DNA: TGCGCCAGCAGCTTACGGTCGGCCGGGGAGCTGTTTTTT; CDR3 protein: CASSLRSAGELFF; J gene: TRBJ2-2; D gene: NA; clone size: NA; V gene: TRBV5-1
CDR3 DNA: TGTGCCAGCAGCTTAACGAGTAGCGGGCTTACCGGGGAGCTGTTTTTT; CDR3 protein: CASSLTSSGLTGELFF; J gene: TRBJ2-2; D gene: TRBD2; clone size: few; V gene: TRBV7-3
CDR3 DNA: TGTGCCAGCAGAAACCAGAACACCTACGAGCAGTACTTC; CDR3 protein: CASRNQNTYEQYF; J gene: TRBJ2-7; D gene: NA; clone size: NA; V gene: TRBV12-3/TRBV12-4
CDR3 DNA: TGCGCCAGCAGCTTGGCCCCGGACAGGAGGAGCACTGAAGCTTTCTTT; CDR3 protein: CASSLAPDRRSTEAFF; J gene: TRBJ1-1; D gene: TRBD1; clone size: NA; V gene: TRBV5-1
CDR3 DNA: TGTGCCACCAGTGGAAGAGGGACAGTCGGCTTTGAAGCTTTCTTT; CDR3 protein: CATSGRGTVGFEAFF; J gene: TRBJ1-1; D gene: TRBD1; clone size: few; V gene: TRBV24-1
CDR3 DNA: TGTGCCAGCAGTTTGGAGCTGGATTTCGGAATATCGGACACTGAAGCTTTCTTT; CDR3 protein: CASSLELDFGISDTEAFF; J gene: TRBJ1-1; D gene: NA; clone size: few; V gene: TRBV12-3/TRBV12-4
CDR3 DNA: TGTGCCAGCAGCTTGGGGACAGGGGGCTATTCCGAGCAGTTCTTC; CDR3 protein: CASSLGTGGYSEQFF; J gene: TRBJ2-1; D gene: TRBD1; clone size: few; V gene: TRBV9
CDR3 DNA: TGTGCCAGCAGCATGGGACAGGGCACCTACAATGAGCAGTTCTTC; CDR3 protein: CASSMGQGTYNEQFF; J gene: TRBJ2-1; D gene: TRBD1; clone size: few; V gene: TRBV3-1
CDR3 DNA: TGTGACAGCAGTTACTCGTATGCTGGCGGGAAGAACTACGAGCAGTACTTC; CDR3 protein: CDSSYSYAGGKNYEQYF; J gene: TRBJ2-7; D gene: NA; clone size: NA; V gene: TRBV6-5
CDR3 DNA: TGTGCCAGCAGCCTGAGTCAGGGGTTTAATGGCTACACCTTC; CDR3 protein: CASSLSQGFNGYTF; J gene: TRBJ1-2; D gene: NA; clone size: NA; V gene: TRBV7-6
CDR3 DNA: TGTGCCACCAGCTACGGTAGCGGAGGGGGAGAGACCCAGTACTTC; CDR3 protein: CATSYGSGGGETQYF; J gene: TRBJ2-5; D gene: NA; clone size: few; V gene: TRBV15
CDR3 DNA: TGTGCCTGGAAGCCTTCAGGGGACCTCACAGATATGCAGTATTTT; CDR3 protein: CAWKPSGDLTDMQYF; J gene: TRBJ2-3; D gene: NA; clone size: many; V gene: TRBV30
CDR3 DNA: TGTGCCAGCAGTTTGCCGGGACACCAATACAATGAGCAGTTCTTC; CDR3 protein: CASSLPGHQYNEQFF; J gene: TRBJ2-1; D gene: NA; clone size: few; V gene: TRBV6-6
CDR3 DNA: TGCAGCGTTGGGTTCGGGGGCACTGAAGCTTTCTTT; CDR3 protein: CSVGFGGTEAFF; J gene: TRBJ1-1; D gene: NA; clone size: NA; V gene: TRBV29-1
CDR3 DNA: TGTGCCAGCAGCCATTCAGGGGTGGGACTAGACGTCGAGCAGTACTTC; CDR3 protein: CASSHSGVGLDVEQYF; J gene: TRBJ2-7; D gene: TRBD2; clone size: few; V gene: TRBV7-8
CDR3 DNA: TGCGCCAGCAGCGGCGGGACAGGGAGCTACGAGCAGTACTTC; CDR3 protein: CASSGGTGSYEQYF; J gene: TRBJ2-7; D gene: TRBD1; clone size: many; V gene: TRBV5-1
CDR3 DNA: TGTGCCAGCACCGTAACAGGGGCCGGGTTCAATTCACCCCTCCACTTT; CDR3 protein: CASTVTGAGFNSPLHF; J gene: TRBJ1-6; D gene: TRBD1; clone size: many; V gene: TRBV6-5
CDR3 DNA: TGTGCCAGCTCACCGCCCTCCACGAATACGCAGTATTTT; CDR3 protein: CASSPPSTNTQYF; J gene: TRBJ2-3; D gene: NA; clone size: NA; V gene: TRBV18
CDR3 DNA: TGTGCCAGCAGCACTTACGGGGGAAAGAGCTCCTACGAGCAGTACTTC; CDR3 protein: CASSTYGGKSSYEQYF; J gene: TRBJ2-7; D gene: NA; clone size: NA; V gene: TRBV11-3
CDR3 DNA: TGTGCCAGCCGCCCTACAGGGAACACCGGGGAGCTGTTTTTT; CDR3 protein: CASRPTGNTGELFF; J gene: TRBJ2-2; D gene: NA; clone size: many; V gene: TRBV25-1
CDR3 DNA: TGCGCCAGCAGCTTGGTAGCGGGAGGGCCGCGGGAGACCCAGTACTTC; CDR3 protein: CASSLVAGGPRETQYF; J gene: TRBJ2-5; D gene: TRBD2; clone size: few; V gene: TRBV5-1
CDR3 DNA: TGCGCCAGCAGCCCGGGAGGGGAAAAACTGTTTTTT; CDR3 protein: CASSPGGEKLFF; J gene: TRBJ1-4; D gene: NA; clone size: many; V gene: TRBV5-1
CDR3 DNA: TGCAGTGCTAGAGATCGGATATTAGCAGGGGGGGACTATGGCTACACCTTC; CDR3 protein: CSARDRILAGGDYGYTF; J gene: TRBJ1-2; D gene: TRBD1; clone size: many; V gene: TRBV20-1
CDR3 DNA: TGTGCCAGCAGTTTAACGGGGAGGCGAGCTGAAGCTTTCTTT; CDR3 protein: CASSLTGRRAEAFF; J gene: TRBJ1-1; D gene: NA; clone size: NA; V gene: TRBV28
CDR3 DNA: TGTGCCAGCAGTTCAGACAGGGTGTTCCATCAGCCCCAGCATTTT; CDR3 protein: CASSSDRVFHQPQHF; J gene: TRBJ1-5; D gene: TRBD1; clone size: NA; V gene: TRBV12-3/TRBV12-4